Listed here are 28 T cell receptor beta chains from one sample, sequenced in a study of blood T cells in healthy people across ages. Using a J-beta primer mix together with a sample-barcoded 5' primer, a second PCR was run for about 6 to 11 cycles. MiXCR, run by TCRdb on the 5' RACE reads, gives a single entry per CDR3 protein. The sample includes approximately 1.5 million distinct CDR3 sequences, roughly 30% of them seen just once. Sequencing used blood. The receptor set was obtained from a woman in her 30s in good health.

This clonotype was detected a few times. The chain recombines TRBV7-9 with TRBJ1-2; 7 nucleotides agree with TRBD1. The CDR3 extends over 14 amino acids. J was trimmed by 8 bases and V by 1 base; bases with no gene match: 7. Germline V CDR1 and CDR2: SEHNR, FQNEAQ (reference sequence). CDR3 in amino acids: CASSLGDRTGGYTF. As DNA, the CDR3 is TGTGCCAGCAGCTTAGGGGACAGAACAGGGGGCTACACCTTC.

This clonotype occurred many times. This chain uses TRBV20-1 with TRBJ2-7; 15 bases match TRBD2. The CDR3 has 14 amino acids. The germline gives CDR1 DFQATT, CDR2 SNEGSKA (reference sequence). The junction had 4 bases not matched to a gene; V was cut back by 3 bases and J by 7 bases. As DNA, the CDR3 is TGCAGTGCTAGGGGACTAGCGGGAGGAGGTGAGCAGTACTTC. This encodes CSARGLAGGGEQYF.

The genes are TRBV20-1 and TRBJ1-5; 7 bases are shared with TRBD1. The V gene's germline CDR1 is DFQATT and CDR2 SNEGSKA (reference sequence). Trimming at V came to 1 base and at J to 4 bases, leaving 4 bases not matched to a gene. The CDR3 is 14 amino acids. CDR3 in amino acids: CSARGQGANQPQHF. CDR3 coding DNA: TGCAGTGCTAGAGGACAGGGAGCAAATCAGCCCCAGCATTTT.

The CDR3 DNA is TGTGCCAGCAGCCTCAGGGGGCTGACAGAGACCCAGTACTTC. Translating gives CASSLRGLTETQYF. The chain is built from TRBV11-2 and TRBJ2-5; 8 nucleotides line up with TRBD1. Germline CDR1 and CDR2: SGHAT and FQNNGV. The CDR3 runs 14 residues. V was pared by 5 bases and J by 4 bases, with 6 bases of the junction left unmatched.

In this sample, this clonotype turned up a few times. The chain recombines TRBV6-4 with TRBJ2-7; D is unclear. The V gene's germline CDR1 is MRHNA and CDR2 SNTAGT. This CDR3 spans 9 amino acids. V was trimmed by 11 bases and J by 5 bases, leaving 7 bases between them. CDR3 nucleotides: TGTGCCCCACCACACGAGCAGTACTTC. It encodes CAPPHEQYF.

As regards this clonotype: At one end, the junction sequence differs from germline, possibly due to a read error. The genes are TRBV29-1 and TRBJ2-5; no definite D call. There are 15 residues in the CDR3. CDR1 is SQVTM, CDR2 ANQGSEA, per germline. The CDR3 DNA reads TGCAGCGCTGAATGGCTAGGGTATATCCAAGAGACCCAGTACTTC. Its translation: CSAEWLGYIQETQYF.

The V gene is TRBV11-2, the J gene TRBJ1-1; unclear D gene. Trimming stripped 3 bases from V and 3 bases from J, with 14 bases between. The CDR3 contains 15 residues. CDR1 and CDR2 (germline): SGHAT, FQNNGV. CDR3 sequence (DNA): TGTGCCAGCAGCTTTGCCCGTTCAACTCACACTGAAGCTTTCTTT. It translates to CASSFARSTHTEAFF. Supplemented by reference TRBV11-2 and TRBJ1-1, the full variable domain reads EAGVAQSPRYKIIEKRQSVAFWCNPISGHATLYWYQQILGQGPKLLIQFQNNGVVDDSQLPKDRFSAERLKGVDSTLKIQPAKLEDSAVYLCASSFARSTHTEAFFGQGTRLTVV.

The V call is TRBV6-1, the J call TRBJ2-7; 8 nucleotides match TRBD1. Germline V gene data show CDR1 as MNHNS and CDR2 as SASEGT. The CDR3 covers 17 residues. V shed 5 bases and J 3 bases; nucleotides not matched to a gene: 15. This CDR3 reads CASSPSRLGTGFYEQYF. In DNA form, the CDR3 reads TGTGCCAGCAGTCCCTCTCGTCTCGGGACAGGATTCTACGAGCAGTACTTC.

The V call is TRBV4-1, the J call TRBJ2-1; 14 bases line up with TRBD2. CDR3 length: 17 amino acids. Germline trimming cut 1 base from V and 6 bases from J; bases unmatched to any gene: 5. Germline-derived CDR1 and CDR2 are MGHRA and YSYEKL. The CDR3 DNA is TGCGCCAGCAGCCAAGCCGGGACTAGCGGGAGTGGCAATGAGCAGTTCTTC. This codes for CASSQAGTSGSGNEQFF.

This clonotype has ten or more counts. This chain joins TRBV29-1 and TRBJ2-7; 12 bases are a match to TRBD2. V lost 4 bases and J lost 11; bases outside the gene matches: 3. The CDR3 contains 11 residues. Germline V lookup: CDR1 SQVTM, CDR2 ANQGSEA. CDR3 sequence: CSVASGRAEYF. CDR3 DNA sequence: TGCAGCGTTGCTAGCGGGAGGGCCGAGTACTTC.

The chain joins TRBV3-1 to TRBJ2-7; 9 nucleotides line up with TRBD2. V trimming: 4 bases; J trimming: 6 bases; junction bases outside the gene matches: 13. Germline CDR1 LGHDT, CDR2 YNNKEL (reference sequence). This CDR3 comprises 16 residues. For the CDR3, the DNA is TGTGCCAGCAGCCCTGGTCTCGTTGCGGGAGGGCTCGAGCAGTACTTC. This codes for CASSPGLVAGGLEQYF.

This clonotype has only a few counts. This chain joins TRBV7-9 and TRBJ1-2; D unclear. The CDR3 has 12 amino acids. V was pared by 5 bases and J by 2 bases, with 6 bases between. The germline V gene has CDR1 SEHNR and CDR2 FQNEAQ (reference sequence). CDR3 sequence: CASSGENYGYTF. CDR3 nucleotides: TGTGCCAGCAGCGGGGAAAACTATGGCTACACCTTC.

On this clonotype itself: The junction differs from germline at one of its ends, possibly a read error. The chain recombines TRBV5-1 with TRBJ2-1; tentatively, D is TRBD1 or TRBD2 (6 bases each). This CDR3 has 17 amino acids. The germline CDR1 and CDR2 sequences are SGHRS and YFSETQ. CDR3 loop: CASSLGLGGGPYNEQFF. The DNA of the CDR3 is TGCGCCAGCAGCTTGGGGTTAGGGGGAGGACCCTACAATGAGCAGTTCTTT.

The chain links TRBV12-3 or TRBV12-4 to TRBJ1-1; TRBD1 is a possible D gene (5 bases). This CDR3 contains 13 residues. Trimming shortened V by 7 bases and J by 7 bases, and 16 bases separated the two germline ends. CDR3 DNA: TGTGCCAGCACCGAAACCCAGGGTATTGAAGCTTTCTTT. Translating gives CASTETQGIEAFF.

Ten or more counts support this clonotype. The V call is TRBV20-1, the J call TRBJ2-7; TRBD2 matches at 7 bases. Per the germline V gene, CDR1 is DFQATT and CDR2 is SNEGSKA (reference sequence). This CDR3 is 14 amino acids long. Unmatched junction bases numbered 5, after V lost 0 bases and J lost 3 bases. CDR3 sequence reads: CSARDPGLFYEQYF. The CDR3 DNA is TGCAGTGCTAGAGATCCGGGACTATTCTACGAGCAGTACTTC.

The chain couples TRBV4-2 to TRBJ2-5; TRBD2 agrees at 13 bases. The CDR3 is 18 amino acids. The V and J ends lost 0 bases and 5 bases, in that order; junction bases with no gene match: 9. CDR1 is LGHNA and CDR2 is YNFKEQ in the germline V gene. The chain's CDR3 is CASSQDETSGGALETQYF. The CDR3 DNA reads TGTGCCAGCAGCCAAGATGAAACTAGCGGGGGGGCCTTGGAGACCCAGTACTTC.

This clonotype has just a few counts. The CDR3 here is CSASQGARVKNIQYF. The DNA for the CDR3 is TGCAGTGCTAGCCAGGGGGCCAGGGTCAAAAACATTCAGTACTTC. This chain joins TRBV20-1 and TRBJ2-4; 8 bases agree with TRBD1. Trimming took 3 bases from V and 3 from J; bases not matched to a gene: 7. Per germline, CDR1 DFQATT and CDR2 SNEGSKA (reference sequence). The CDR3 covers 15 residues.

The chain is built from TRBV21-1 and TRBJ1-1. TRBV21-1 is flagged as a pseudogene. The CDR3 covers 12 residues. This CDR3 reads CASSKGGTEAFF. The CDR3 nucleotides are TGTGCCAGCAGCAAAGGGGGCACTGAAGCTTTCTTT.

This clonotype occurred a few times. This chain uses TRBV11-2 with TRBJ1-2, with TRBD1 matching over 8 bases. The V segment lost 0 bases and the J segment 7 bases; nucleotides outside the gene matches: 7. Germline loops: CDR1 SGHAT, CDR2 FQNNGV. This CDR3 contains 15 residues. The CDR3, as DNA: TGTGCCAGCAGCTTAGATCTGGGGACAGGACTTGGCTACACCTTC. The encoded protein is CASSLDLGTGLGYTF.

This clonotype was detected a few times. CDR3: CASSHRVQETQYF. The CDR3 DNA follows: TGTGCCAGCAGTCACAGGGTTCAGGAGACCCAGTACTTC. The V call is TRBV6-1, the J call TRBJ2-5; a weak D match, TRBD1 (6 bases). The germline gives CDR1 MNHNS, CDR2 SASEGT. The CDR3 spans 13 residues. The V end lost 5 bases, the J end lost 5 bases, and 12 bases lay between the germline ends.

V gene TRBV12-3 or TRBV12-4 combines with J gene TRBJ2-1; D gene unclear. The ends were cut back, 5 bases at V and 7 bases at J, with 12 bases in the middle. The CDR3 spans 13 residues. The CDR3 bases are TGTGCCAGCAGTCCACCAGACCGGAATGAGCAGTTCTTC. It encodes CASSPPDRNEQFF.

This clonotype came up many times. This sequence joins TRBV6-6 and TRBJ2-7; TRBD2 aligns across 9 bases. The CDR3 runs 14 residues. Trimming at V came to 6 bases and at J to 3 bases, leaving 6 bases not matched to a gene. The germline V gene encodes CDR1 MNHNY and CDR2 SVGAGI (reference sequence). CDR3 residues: CASSVAGEGYEQYF. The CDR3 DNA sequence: TGTGCCAGCAGCGTAGCGGGAGAGGGCTACGAGCAGTACTTC.

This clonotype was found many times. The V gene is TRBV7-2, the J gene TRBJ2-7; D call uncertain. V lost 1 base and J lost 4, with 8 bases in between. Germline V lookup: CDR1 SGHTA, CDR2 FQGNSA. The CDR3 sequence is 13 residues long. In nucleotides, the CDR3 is TGTGCCAGCAGCTTAGTGGTGAAGTACGAGCAGTACTTC. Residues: CASSLVVKYEQYF.

The DNA for the CDR3 is TGTGCCATCCTGTTCGGTAACGAGCAGTTCTTC. This sequence encodes CAILFGNEQFF. The chain links TRBV10-3 to TRBJ2-1, with D uncertain. This CDR3 has 11 amino acids. V shed 8 bases and J shed 10 bases, with 12 bases lying between them. Germline CDR1 ENHRY, CDR2 SYGVKD.

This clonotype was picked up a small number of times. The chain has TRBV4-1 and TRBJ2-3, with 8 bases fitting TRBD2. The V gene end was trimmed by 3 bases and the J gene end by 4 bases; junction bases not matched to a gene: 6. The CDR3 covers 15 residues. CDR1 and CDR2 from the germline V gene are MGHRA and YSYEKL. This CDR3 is CASSQGVAGPDTQYF. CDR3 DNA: TGCGCCAGCAGCCAGGGAGTAGCGGGACCAGATACGCAGTATTTT.

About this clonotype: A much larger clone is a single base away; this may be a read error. CDR3 amino acids: CGARDRVDPLPNEQFF. As DNA, the CDR3 is TGCGGTGCTAGAGATCGGGTTGACCCGCTGCCGAATGAGCAGTTCTTC. The gene calls are TRBV20-1 and TRBJ2-1; D uncertain. The CDR3 is 16 residues long. The germline CDR1 and CDR2 sequences are DFQATT and SNEGSKA (reference sequence).

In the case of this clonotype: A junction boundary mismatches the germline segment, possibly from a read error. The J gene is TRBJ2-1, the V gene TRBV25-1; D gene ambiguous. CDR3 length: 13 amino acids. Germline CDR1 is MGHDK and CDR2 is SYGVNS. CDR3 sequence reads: CAGSEFPHNEQFF. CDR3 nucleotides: TGTGCCGGCAGTGAATTCCCCCACAATGAGCAGTTCTTC.

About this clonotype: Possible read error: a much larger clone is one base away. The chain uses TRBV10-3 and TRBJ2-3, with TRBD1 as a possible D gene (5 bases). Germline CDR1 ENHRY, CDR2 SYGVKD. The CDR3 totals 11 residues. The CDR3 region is CATWGTDMQYF. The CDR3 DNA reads TGTGCCACATGGGGCACAGATATGCAGTATTTT.